The T cell receptor beta chain under discussion was sequenced for a study of blood T cell repertoires in COVID-19. There are 15 residues in the CDR3. Per germline, CDR1 SNHLY and CDR2 FYNNEI. The V gene end was trimmed by 1 base and the J gene end by 2 bases; junction bases not matched to a gene: 1. In the authors' workflow: Reference gene primer amplification gave nucleated cell count estimates. Assay: immunoSEQ multiplex PCR; the TCRdb copy retains only in-frame clones and omits some. The V and J calls and the clone size are those of that table, but D and trimming were determined from the DNA. The sample consists of approximately 13,000 clones, around 71% of them appearing once.

The sample comprised peripheral blood. The gene calls are TRBV2 and TRBJ2-1; 8 bases map to TRBD1. This receptor was obtained from a man aged 60-69 years with COVID-19, enrolled during active disease. The CDR3 is CASSEGTGTYNEQFF. Written as DNA, the CDR3 is TGTGCCAGCAGTGAAGGGACAGGGACCTACAATGAGCAGTTCTTC.